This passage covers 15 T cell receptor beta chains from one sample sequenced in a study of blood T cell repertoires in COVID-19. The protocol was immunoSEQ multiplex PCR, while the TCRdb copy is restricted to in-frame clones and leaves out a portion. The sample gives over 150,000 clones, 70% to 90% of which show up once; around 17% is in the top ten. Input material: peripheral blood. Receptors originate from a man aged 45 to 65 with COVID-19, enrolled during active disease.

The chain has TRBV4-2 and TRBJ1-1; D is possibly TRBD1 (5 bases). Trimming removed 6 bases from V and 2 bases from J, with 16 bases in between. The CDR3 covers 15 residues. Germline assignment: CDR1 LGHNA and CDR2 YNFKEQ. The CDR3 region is CASSPIGGRNTEAFF. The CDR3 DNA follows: TGTGCCAGCAGTCCTATCGGGGGACGAAACACTGAAGCTTTCTTT.

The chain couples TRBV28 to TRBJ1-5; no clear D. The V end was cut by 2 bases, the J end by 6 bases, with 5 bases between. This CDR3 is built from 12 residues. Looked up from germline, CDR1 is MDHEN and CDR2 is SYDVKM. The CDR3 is CASSLGVQPQHF. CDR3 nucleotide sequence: TGTGCCAGCAGTTTAGGAGTTCAGCCCCAGCATTTT.

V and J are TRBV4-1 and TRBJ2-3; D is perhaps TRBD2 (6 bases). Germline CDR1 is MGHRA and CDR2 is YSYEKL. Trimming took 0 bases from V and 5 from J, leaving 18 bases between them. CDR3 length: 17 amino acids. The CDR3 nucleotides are TGCGCCAGCAGCCAAGATCTTGGGTCTAGCGATGAAGATACGCAGTATTTT. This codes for CASSQDLGSSDEDTQYF.

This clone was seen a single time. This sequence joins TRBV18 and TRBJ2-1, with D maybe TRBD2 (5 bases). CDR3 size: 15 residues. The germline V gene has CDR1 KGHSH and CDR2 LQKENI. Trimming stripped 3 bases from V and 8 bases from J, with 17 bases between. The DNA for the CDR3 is TGTGCCAGCTCACCCGTTAACGCCTTGGACTATGAGCAGTTCTTC. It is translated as CASSPVNALDYEQFF.

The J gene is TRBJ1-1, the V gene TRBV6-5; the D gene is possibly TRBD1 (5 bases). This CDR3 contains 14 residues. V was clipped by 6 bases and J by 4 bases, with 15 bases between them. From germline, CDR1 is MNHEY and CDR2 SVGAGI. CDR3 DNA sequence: TGTGCCAGCAGATCAACCAGGGTTGCCACTGAAGCTTTCTTT. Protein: CASRSTRVATEAFF.

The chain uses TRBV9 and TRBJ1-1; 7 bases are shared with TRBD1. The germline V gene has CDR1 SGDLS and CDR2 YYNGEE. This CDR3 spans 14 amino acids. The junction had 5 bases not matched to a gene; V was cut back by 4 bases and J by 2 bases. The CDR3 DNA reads TGTGCCAGCAGCCCCCGGGACAGTAACACTGAAGCTTTCTTT. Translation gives CASSPRDSNTEAFF.

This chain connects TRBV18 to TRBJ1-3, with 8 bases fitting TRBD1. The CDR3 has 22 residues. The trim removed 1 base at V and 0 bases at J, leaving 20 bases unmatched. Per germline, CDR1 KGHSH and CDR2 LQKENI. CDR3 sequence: CASSPLPGGRHVRESSGNTIYF. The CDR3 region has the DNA TGTGCCAGCTCACCACTTCCAGGGGGCAGGCACGTTCGGGAGTCCTCTGGAAACACCATATATTTT.

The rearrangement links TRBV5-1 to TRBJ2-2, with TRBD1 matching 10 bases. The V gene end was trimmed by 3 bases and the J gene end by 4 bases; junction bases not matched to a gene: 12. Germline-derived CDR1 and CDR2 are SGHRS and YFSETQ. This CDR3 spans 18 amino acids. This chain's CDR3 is CASSWLTPGQGFTGELFF. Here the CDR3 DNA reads TGCGCCAGCAGCTGGCTAACCCCGGGACAGGGGTTCACCGGGGAGCTGTTTTTT.

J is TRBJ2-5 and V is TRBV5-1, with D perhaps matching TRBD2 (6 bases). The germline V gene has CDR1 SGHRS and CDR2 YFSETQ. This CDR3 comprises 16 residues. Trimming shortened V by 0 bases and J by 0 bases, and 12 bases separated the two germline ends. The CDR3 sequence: CASSLVGGPNQETQYF. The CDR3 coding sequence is TGCGCCAGCAGCTTGGTCGGGGGACCAAACCAAGAGACCCAGTACTTC.

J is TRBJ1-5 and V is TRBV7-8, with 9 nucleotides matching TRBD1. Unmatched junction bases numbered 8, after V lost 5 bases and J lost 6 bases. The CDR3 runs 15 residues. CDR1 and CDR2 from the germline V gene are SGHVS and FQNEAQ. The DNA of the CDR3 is TGTGCCAGCAGCATAACCGGGACAGGGATTCAGCCCCAGCATTTT. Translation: CASSITGTGIQPQHF.

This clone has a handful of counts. CDR3 in amino acids: CASSEFEVDRGSGNTIYF. The CDR3, as DNA: TGTGCCAGCAGTGAATTCGAGGTGGACAGGGGATCCGGAAACACCATATATTTT. The J gene is TRBJ1-3, the V gene TRBV6-1; 9 bases line up with TRBD1. In germline, CDR1 is MNHNS, CDR2 SASEGT. This CDR3 has 18 amino acids. J lost 4 bases, V lost 2 bases, and 12 bases had no gene match.

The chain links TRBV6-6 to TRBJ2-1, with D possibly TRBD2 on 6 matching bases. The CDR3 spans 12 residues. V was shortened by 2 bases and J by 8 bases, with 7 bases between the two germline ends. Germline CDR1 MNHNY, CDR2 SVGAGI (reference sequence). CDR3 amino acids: CASSYPGDEQFF. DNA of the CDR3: TGTGCCAGCAGTTACCCGGGGGATGAGCAGTTCTTC.

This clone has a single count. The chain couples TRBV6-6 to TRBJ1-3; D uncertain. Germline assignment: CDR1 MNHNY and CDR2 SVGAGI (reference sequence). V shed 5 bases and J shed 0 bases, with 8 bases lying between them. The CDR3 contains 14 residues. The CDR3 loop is CASSEAGSGNTIYF. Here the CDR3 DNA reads TGTGCCAGCAGTGAGGCCGGCTCTGGAAACACCATATATTTT.

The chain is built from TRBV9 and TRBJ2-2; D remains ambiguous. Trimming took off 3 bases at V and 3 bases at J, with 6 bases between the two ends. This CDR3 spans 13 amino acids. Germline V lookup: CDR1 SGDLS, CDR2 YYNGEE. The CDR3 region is CASSAMDTGELFF. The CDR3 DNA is TGTGCCAGCAGCGCTATGGACACCGGGGAGCTGTTTTTT.

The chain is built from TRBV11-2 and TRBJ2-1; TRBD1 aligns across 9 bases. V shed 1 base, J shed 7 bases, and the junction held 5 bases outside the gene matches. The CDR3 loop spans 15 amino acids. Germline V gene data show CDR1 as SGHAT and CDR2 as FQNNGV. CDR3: CASSLVTGGLNEQFF. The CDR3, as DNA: TGTGCCAGCAGCTTAGTTACAGGGGGCTTAAATGAGCAGTTCTTC.